This is a list of T cell receptor beta chains from one sample in a study of PD-L1 blockade in urothelial cancer. Measured with immunoSEQ multiplex PCR; TCRdb has only the in-frame clones, and not every one. The data show roughly 51,000 clones, around 74% seen once. This specimen consisted of PBMCs, obtained around atezolizumab (anti-PD-L1) treatment. These receptor sequences come from a man aged 65 to 85 with urothelial cancer. Each CDR3 is given with its conserved first and last residue. D genes are given only for firm matches. Clone size is stated in some rows and not others, as once, few, many or a class when expanded.

cdr3_aa cdr3_nt j_call d_call clone_size v_call
CSVEPPFFDWGLSYGYTF TGCAGCGTTGAACCCCCGTTTTTTGACTGGGGGCTATCCTATGGCTACACCTTC TRBJ1-2 . . TRBV29-1
CASSPRGQGYEQYF TGTGCCAGTAGTCCCAGGGGTCAGGGCTACGAGCAGTACTTC TRBJ2-7 . . TRBV19
CASSPPGEYTEAFF TGTGCCAGCAGCCCTCCAGGGGAATACACTGAAGCTTTCTTT TRBJ1-1 . . TRBV5-6
CSAPRDSVQETQYF TGCAGCGCCCCGAGGGACAGCGTCCAAGAGACCCAGTACTTC TRBJ2-5 TRBD1 once TRBV29-1
CASGLAPDEQFF TGTGCCAGTGGACTAGCGCCGGATGAGCAGTTCTTC TRBJ2-1 TRBD2 . TRBV9
CASSLGLAGGAEQYF TGTGCCAGCAGTTTAGGACTAGCGGGAGGAGCCGAGCAGTACTTC TRBJ2-7 TRBD2 . TRBV27
CASSYSNRDGYEQYF TGTGCCAGCAGTTACTCGAACAGGGATGGGTACGAGCAGTACTTC TRBJ2-7 . . TRBV6-6
CASSSGGTDHYEQYF TGTGCCAGCAGTTCGGGCGGGACCGACCACTACGAGCAGTACTTC TRBJ2-7 . . TRBV28
CAISRERADTQYF TGTGCCATCAGTCGGGAGAGGGCAGATACGCAGTATTTT TRBJ2-3 . . TRBV10-3
CASSLSEGGYTF TGTGCCAGCAGCTTAAGCGAGGGCGGCTACACCTTC TRBJ1-2 . once TRBV7-9
CSVEDGTWDRHF TGCAGCGTTGAAGATGGCACCTGGGACAGGCATTTC TRBJ2-6 TRBD1 . TRBV29-1
CASSANTGSYEQYF TGTGCTAGCAGCGCCAATACAGGCTCCTACGAGCAGTACTTC TRBJ2-7 . . TRBV7-7
CASSFDRVGNTIYF TGTGCCAGCAGCTTCGACAGGGTTGGAAACACCATATATTTT TRBJ1-3 TRBD1 . TRBV5-6
CASSYRQGHEQYF TGTGCCAGCAGCTACAGACAGGGCCACGAGCAGTACTTC TRBJ2-7 TRBD1 . TRBV6-6
CASSLADYSNQPQHF TGTGCCAGTAGTTTGGCAGATTATAGCAATCAGCCCCAGCATTTT TRBJ1-5 . . TRBV19
CASSFRSGWEPQHF TGTGCCAGCAGCTTCCGGTCGGGGTGGGAGCCCCAGCATTTT TRBJ1-5 . . TRBV5-6
CASSDSGPSGGYEQYF TGTGCCAGCAGCGACAGCGGGCCTAGTGGGGGCTACGAGCAGTACTTC TRBJ2-7 . . TRBV21-1
CAISGGSGDGEKLFF TGTGCCATCAGTGGGGGGTCGGGGGATGGTGAAAAACTGTTTTTT TRBJ1-4 . . TRBV10-3
CASSTGTSGNNEQFF TGTGCCAGCAGCACGGGGACTAGCGGGAACAATGAGCAGTTCTTC TRBJ2-1 TRBD2 . TRBV5-8
CASSIQTGPSNQPQHF TGTGCCAGTAGTATTCAGACAGGTCCAAGCAATCAGCCCCAGCATTTT TRBJ1-5 . few TRBV19
CASSYPRGPQHF TGTGCCAGCAGTTACCCCAGGGGGCCCCAGCATTTT TRBJ1-5 . . TRBV6-5
CASSFGPGNEQFF TGCGCCAGCAGCTTTGGTCCCGGCAATGAGCAGTTCTTC TRBJ2-1 . many TRBV5-1
CASSKRLAGQETQYF TGTGCCAGCAGCAAAAGACTAGCGGGGCAAGAGACCCAGTACTTC TRBJ2-5 TRBD2 . TRBV13
CASSQREGETQYF TGCGCCAGCAGCCAAAGGGAGGGGGAGACCCAGTACTTC TRBJ2-5 TRBD2 . TRBV4-1
CATSRDPGQDYEQYF TGTGCCACCAGCAGAGATCCCGGACAGGACTACGAGCAGTACTTC TRBJ2-7 TRBD1 . TRBV15
CASTRQGGAIYGYTF TGTGCCAGCACGAGACAGGGGGGGGCCATCTATGGCTACACCTTC TRBJ1-2 TRBD1 . TRBV7-9